This T cell receptor (beta chain) originates from a study of beta chain features in type 1 diabetes. General study points: At VDJ recombination sites, type 1 diabetes patients had fewer insertions and more deleted nucleotides.

In its sample, this clone was seen a few times. Antigen unknown. J lost 5 bases, V lost 4 bases, and 4 bases had no gene match. This CDR3 comprises 13 residues. The germline CDR1 and CDR2 sequences are MGHDK and SYGVNS. The authors reverse transcribed all of the isolated RNA, so sequencing captured expressed TCRB transcripts. There were 3.4 million or so reads on average in the naive, central memory and regulatory T cell samples. Here immunoSEQ multiplex PCR was the method, and the copy in TCRdb shows in-frame clones only, minus some. In the table there are around 430,000 clones, over 25% of which are singletons. Staining for CD45RO/CCR7/CD25/CD127/CD95/CD27 allowed sorting of CD4+ naive, central memory, regulatory and stem cell-like memory cells.

This TCR was sampled from a man younger than 30 in good health. This chain uses TRBV25-1 with TRBJ2-7, with 8 nucleotides matching TRBD1. The sample comprised naive CD4+ T cells from blood. The CDR3 spells CASSVAGGHEQYF. DNA of the CDR3: TGTGCCAGCAGTGTAGCAGGGGGCCACGAGCAGTACTTC.